Shown below are 6 T cell receptor beta chains from a single sample sequenced in a study of T cell responses to AZD1222 COVID-19 vaccine. TCRdb's copy holds only in-frame clones and misses some; the assay was immunoSEQ multiplex PCR. The top ten clones hold about 7% of a sample with 90,000 to 120,000 clones, approximately 88% of them seen once. The input for sequencing was peripheral blood, taken on day 0 of AZD1222 vaccination. The receptors stem from an adult in good health.

The rearrangement links TRBV5-1 to TRBJ2-1; D may be TRBD1 (6 bases). V gave up 3 bases and J gave up 7 bases, with 23 bases separating them. The CDR3 loop spans 17 amino acids. In germline, CDR1 is SGHRS, CDR2 YFSETQ. The CDR3 sequence: CASSYPLQGTTYNEQFF. Written as DNA, the CDR3 is TGCGCCAGCAGCTACCCTCTACAGGGTACGACGTATAATGAGCAGTTCTTC.

The V and J genes are TRBV5-1 and TRBJ1-4, with TRBD1 matching over 7 bases. Germline V lookup: CDR1 SGHRS, CDR2 YFSETQ. The V segment lost 4 bases and the J segment 6 bases; nucleotides outside the gene matches: 3. This CDR3 has 13 residues. CDR3 sequence (DNA): TGCGCCAGCAGCCCGGACAGGCATGAAAAACTGTTTTTT. It is translated as CASSPDRHEKLFF.

The chain recombines TRBV30 with TRBJ1-5, with unresolved D. The germline V gene has CDR1 GTSNPN and CDR2 SVGIG (reference sequence). V was clipped by 0 bases and J by 5 bases, with 11 bases between them. The CDR3 contains 14 residues. Here the CDR3 DNA reads TGTGCCTGGAGTGTACTATCGGGAGATCAGCCCCAGCATTTT. It specifies CAWSVLSGDQPQHF.

The CDR3 bases are TGTGCCCAACTGGAGGGGAGCTATGGCTACACCTTC. Translation gives CAQLEGSYGYTF. The V and J genes are TRBV30 and TRBJ1-2, with D perhaps TRBD1 (5 bases). The CDR3 is made up of 12 amino acids. V was trimmed by 8 bases and J by 4 bases, leaving 14 bases between them. Germline V gene sequence: CDR1 GTSNPN, CDR2 SVGIG (reference sequence).

The chain recombines TRBV10-3 with TRBJ2-1; D might be TRBD1 or TRBD2, each matching 5 bases. Germline loops: CDR1 ENHRY, CDR2 SYGVKD. The CDR3 spans 16 residues. V was cut by 7 bases and J by 2 bases, with 18 bases left in between. The CDR3 DNA is TGTGCCATCACCCCAGGTGAGGGGAGTCCCTACAATGAGCAGTTCTTC. It specifies CAITPGEGSPYNEQFF.

The V call is TRBV5-1, the J call TRBJ2-7; D remains ambiguous. Trimming removed 4 bases from V and 3 bases from J, with 8 bases in between. The CDR3 totals 12 residues. Germline V gene lookup returns CDR1 SGHRS and CDR2 YFSETQ. The CDR3 loop is CASSPDSYEQYF. The CDR3 region has the DNA TGCGCCAGCAGCCCGGATAGCTACGAGCAGTACTTC.